Only one count was recorded for the clone carrying this T cell receptor beta chain. The antigen is unknown. Sequenced by immunoSEQ multiplex PCR; TCRdb stores in-frame clones only, minus some. Of tens of thousands of clones in the sample, roughly 95% were seen once. Germline CDR1 reads SGDLS; CDR2 reads YYNGEE. V gave up 4 bases and J gave up 0 bases, with 23 bases separating them. This CDR3 is 19 amino acids long. The data were obtained in a study of Tregs in tolerant kidney transplant recipients. General study results and limits: Validation in larger populations is needed because few patients were studied.

Material for sequencing was Tregs from blood cultured with allogeneic cells. The sequence derives from a human donor in good health. The rearrangement uses TRBV9 and TRBJ2-1, with D perhaps given as TRBD1 or TRBD2 (6 bases each). This chain's CDR3 is CASSPRDLQGRSSYNEQFF. The DNA of the CDR3 is TGTGCCAGCAGCCCCCGGGACCTCCAGGGGAGGAGCTCCTACAATGAGCAGTTCTTC.